A selection of T cell receptor beta chains follows, all from one sample in a study of human T cells and chemical hapten exposure. TCRdb redid the calling of the RACE reads with MiXCR, one entry per CDR3 protein. This table has about 90,000 distinct CDR3 sequences, approximately 10% appearing once. Sequenced here: whole blood, sampled in connection with sensitization to the hapten diphenylcyclopropenone (DPC). The receptors were sampled from a woman under 40 with alopecia areata. Some clones in this sample may be carry-over from other donors' samples. CDR3s include the opening cysteine and the closing phenylalanine or tryptophan. Fields, in order: V gene, J gene, clone size, D gene, CDR3 protein, CDR3 DNA. D genes are given only for firm matches. Size is omitted from some rows. Given values are once, few, many or a class for expanded clones.

V gene: TRBV19
J gene: TRBJ1-5
clone size: many
D gene: TRBD1
CDR3 protein: CASSIDRGTQPQHF
CDR3 DNA: TGTGCCAGTAGTATTGACAGGGGGACCCAGCCCCAGCATTTT

V gene: TRBV3-1
J gene: TRBJ2-2
clone size: many
D gene: NA
CDR3 protein: CASSQRETSINTGELFF
CDR3 DNA: TGTGCCAGCAGCCAAAGAGAAACGAGCATTAACACCGGGGAGCTGTTTTTT

V gene: TRBV30
J gene: TRBJ1-3
clone size: NA
D gene: NA
CDR3 protein: CAWTRGSAGNTIYF
CDR3 DNA: TGTGCCTGGACCCGGGGGTCGGCTGGAAACACCATATATTTT

V gene: TRBV7-9
J gene: TRBJ2-1
clone size: few
D gene: NA
CDR3 protein: CASSWADVKQFF
CDR3 DNA: TGTGCCAGCAGCTGGGCAGATGTTAAGCAGTTCTTC

V gene: TRBV7-2
J gene: TRBJ1-6
clone size: many
D gene: NA
CDR3 protein: CASSLARYMSPLHF
CDR3 DNA: TGTGCCAGCAGCTTAGCTAGGTACATGTCACCCCTCCACTTT

V gene: TRBV5-1
J gene: TRBJ2-5
clone size: few
D gene: NA
CDR3 protein: CASSSRLGKETQYF
CDR3 DNA: TGCGCCAGCAGCTCGCGACTAGGGAAAGAGACCCAGTACTTC

V gene: TRBV3-1
J gene: TRBJ2-6
clone size: NA
D gene: NA
CDR3 protein: CASSRDYSGANVLTF
CDR3 DNA: TGTGCCAGCAGCCGAGACTACTCTGGGGCCAACGTCCTGACTTTC

V gene: TRBV28
J gene: TRBJ1-4
clone size: many
D gene: NA
CDR3 protein: CASSLPQGDEKLFF
CDR3 DNA: TGTGCCAGCAGTTTACCCCAGGGTGATGAAAAACTGTTTTTT

V gene: TRBV3-1
J gene: TRBJ2-7
clone size: NA
D gene: TRBD1
CDR3 protein: CASTRDRAPYEQYF
CDR3 DNA: TGTGCCAGCACCAGGGACAGGGCCCCCTACGAGCAGTACTTC

V gene: TRBV20-1
J gene: TRBJ2-3
clone size: NA
D gene: TRBD2
CDR3 protein: CSATLREGITDTQYF
CDR3 DNA: TGCAGTGCTACCCTCAGGGAGGGGATCACAGATACGCAGTATTTT

V gene: TRBV21-1
J gene: TRBJ1-1
clone size: many
D gene: NA
CDR3 protein: CASTQNRGINTEAFF
CDR3 DNA: TGTGCCAGCACACAGAACAGGGGGATTAACACTGAAGCTTTCTTT

V gene: TRBV12-3/TRBV12-4
J gene: TRBJ2-3
clone size: NA
D gene: NA
CDR3 protein: CASSIRPTSFGTDTQYF
CDR3 DNA: TGTGCCAGCAGTATACGCCCGACTAGTTTCGGCACAGATACGCAGTATTTT

V gene: TRBV10-2
J gene: TRBJ1-5
clone size: few
D gene: NA
CDR3 protein: CASSESWQGSGQPQHF
CDR3 DNA: TGCGCCAGCAGTGAGTCTTGGCAGGGGTCGGGACAGCCCCAGCATTTT

V gene: TRBV7-9
J gene: TRBJ1-4
clone size: NA
D gene: NA
CDR3 protein: CASSSSGGLNEKLFF
CDR3 DNA: TGTGCCAGCAGCTCCTCAGGAGGGCTAAATGAAAAACTGTTTTTT

V gene: TRBV4-2
J gene: TRBJ2-3
clone size: few
D gene: NA
CDR3 protein: CASSQQDRPDTQYF
CDR3 DNA: TGTGCCAGCAGCCAACAGGACCGGCCGGATACGCAGTATTTT

V gene: TRBV29-1
J gene: TRBJ1-5
clone size: many
D gene: TRBD1
CDR3 protein: CSAGTGDQPQHF
CDR3 DNA: TGCAGCGCTGGGACAGGGGATCAGCCCCAGCATTTT

V gene: TRBV12-3/TRBV12-4
J gene: TRBJ1-2
clone size: many
D gene: TRBD1
CDR3 protein: CASSPGQGPGYTF
CDR3 DNA: TGTGCCAGCTCACCGGGACAGGGTCCTGGCTACACCTTC

V gene: TRBV6-6
J gene: TRBJ1-5
clone size: few
D gene: NA
CDR3 protein: CASSHSNQPQHF
CDR3 DNA: TGTGCCAGCAGTCATAGCAATCAGCCCCAGCATTTT

V gene: TRBV6-5
J gene: TRBJ1-6
clone size: NA
D gene: NA
CDR3 protein: CASSYSDRIRNSPLHF
CDR3 DNA: TGTGCCAGCAGTTACTCAGACAGGATCAGGAATTCACCCCTCCACTTT

V gene: TRBV3-1
J gene: TRBJ1-2
clone size: NA
D gene: NA
CDR3 protein: CASSRLGYGYTF
CDR3 DNA: TGTGCCAGCAGCCGGTTGGGATATGGCTACACCTTC

V gene: TRBV20-1
J gene: TRBJ1-1
clone size: NA
D gene: TRBD1
CDR3 protein: CSAAAGGTNTEAFF
CDR3 DNA: TGCAGTGCAGCCGCAGGGGGCACGAACACTGAAGCTTTCTTT

V gene: TRBV20-1
J gene: TRBJ2-1
clone size: NA
D gene: NA
CDR3 protein: CSAFTELTYNEQFF
CDR3 DNA: TGCAGTGCTTTCACGGAATTAACCTACAATGAGCAGTTCTTC

V gene: TRBV28
J gene: TRBJ1-5
clone size: many
D gene: NA
CDR3 protein: CASSFGPGGADSQPQHF
CDR3 DNA: TGTGCCAGCAGTTTTGGGCCCGGGGGCGCGGACAGTCAGCCCCAGCATTTT

V gene: TRBV28
J gene: TRBJ2-1
clone size: many
D gene: NA
CDR3 protein: CASSFGQIYNEQFF
CDR3 DNA: TGTGCCAGCAGTTTCGGACAGATCTACAATGAGCAGTTCTTC

V gene: TRBV2
J gene: TRBJ1-1
clone size: few
D gene: NA
CDR3 protein: CVSSGDTEAFF
CDR3 DNA: TGTGTCAGCAGCGGCGACACTGAAGCTTTCTTT

V gene: TRBV11-2
J gene: TRBJ1-1
clone size: many
D gene: NA
CDR3 protein: CASSSDRNTEAFF
CDR3 DNA: TGTGCCAGCAGCTCAGACAGGAACACTGAAGCTTTCTTT

V gene: TRBV20-1
J gene: TRBJ1-2
clone size: many
D gene: NA
CDR3 protein: CSASGDYGYTF
CDR3 DNA: TGCAGTGCTAGCGGGGACTATGGCTACACCTTC

V gene: TRBV20-1
J gene: TRBJ2-3
clone size: few
D gene: NA
CDR3 protein: CSARADLTRGTDTQYF
CDR3 DNA: TGCAGTGCTAGGGCCGATTTAACCAGAGGCACAGATACGCAGTATTTT

V gene: TRBV28
J gene: TRBJ2-3
clone size: NA
D gene: NA
CDR3 protein: CASSLESSTDTQYF
CDR3 DNA: TGTGCCAGCAGTTTAGAGAGTAGCACAGATACGCAGTATTTT

V gene: TRBV4-1
J gene: TRBJ1-5
clone size: medium-sized
D gene: NA
CDR3 protein: CASSQVDMGFSNQPQHF
CDR3 DNA: TGCGCCAGCAGCCAAGTCGACATGGGATTCAGCAATCAGCCCCAGCATTTT

V gene: TRBV9
J gene: TRBJ2-5
clone size: many
D gene: TRBD2
CDR3 protein: CASSVAPQAGGRETQYF
CDR3 DNA: TGTGCCAGCAGCGTAGCCCCCCAAGCGGGAGGACGGGAGACCCAGTACTTC

V gene: TRBV29-1
J gene: TRBJ2-1
clone size: few
D gene: TRBD2
CDR3 protein: CSGSGLAETSSYNEQFF
CDR3 DNA: TGCAGCGGGAGCGGACTAGCGGAGACGAGCTCCTACAATGAGCAGTTCTTC

V gene: TRBV12-3/TRBV12-4
J gene: TRBJ1-5
clone size: NA
D gene: TRBD1
CDR3 protein: CASSFRDRDQPQHF
CDR3 DNA: TGTGCCAGCAGTTTCCGGGACAGGGATCAGCCCCAGCATTTT

V gene: TRBV3-1
J gene: TRBJ2-1
clone size: few
D gene: NA
CDR3 protein: CASSQVGVEQFF
CDR3 DNA: TGTGCCAGCAGCCAAGTAGGAGTTGAGCAGTTCTTC

V gene: TRBV21-1
J gene: TRBJ1-5
clone size: many
D gene: NA
CDR3 protein: CASSNARRARSNQPQHF
CDR3 DNA: TGTGCCAGCAGCAATGCCCGGCGGGCTCGTAGCAATCAGCCCCAGCATTTT

V gene: TRBV18
J gene: TRBJ1-2
clone size: few
D gene: NA
CDR3 protein: CASSPRGDNYANYGYTF
CDR3 DNA: TGTGCCAGCTCACCACGGGGTGACAACTACGCTAACTATGGCTACACCTTC

V gene: TRBV3-1
J gene: TRBJ2-3
clone size: NA
D gene: NA
CDR3 protein: CASSHPERGTDTQYF
CDR3 DNA: TGTGCCAGCAGCCACCCCGAGCGGGGCACAGATACGCAGTATTTT

V gene: TRBV7-9
J gene: TRBJ2-6
clone size: NA
D gene: NA
CDR3 protein: CASSTTGDTSGANVLTF
CDR3 DNA: TGTGCCAGCAGCACAACAGGAGATACTTCTGGGGCCAACGTCCTGACTTTC

V gene: TRBV15
J gene: TRBJ1-1
clone size: few
D gene: TRBD1
CDR3 protein: CATSRPDRVVTEAFF
CDR3 DNA: TGTGCCACCAGCAGACCTGACAGGGTGGTCACTGAAGCTTTCTTT

V gene: TRBV28
J gene: TRBJ2-1
clone size: few
D gene: TRBD2
CDR3 protein: CASSSVLAETEQFF
CDR3 DNA: TGTGCCAGCAGTTCTGTACTAGCGGAGACTGAGCAGTTCTTC

V gene: TRBV20-1
J gene: TRBJ2-7
clone size: many
D gene: TRBD2
CDR3 protein: CSAARGLAGSSQYF
CDR3 DNA: TGCAGTGCTGCAAGGGGACTAGCGGGATCGTCGCAGTACTTC